This T cell receptor (beta chain) derives from a study of somatic mutations in cytotoxic T cells in rheumatoid arthritis. Germline assignment: CDR1 SGHNT and CDR2 YYREEE (reference sequence). Unmatched junction bases numbered 1, after V lost 2 bases and J lost 3 bases. This CDR3 is built from 13 residues. Profiling relied on immunoSEQ multiplex PCR, and the TCRdb table lists in-frame clones only, not all of them. Among about 9,700 clones listed, approximately 85% were seen once. This receptor was taken from a woman aged 45-59 years in good health. Sequenced sample: CD8+ T cells sorted from blood. The rearrangement uses TRBV5-4 and TRBJ2-7; 8 bases are shared with TRBD2. CDR3 in amino acids: CASSFGGDYEQYF. The CDR3, as DNA: TGTGCCAGCAGCTTCGGGGGGGACTACGAGCAGTACTTC.